This TCR beta chain was sequenced during a study of CD8+ T cells in alopecia areata. RNA was isolated and reverse transcribed to cDNA, the sequencing template. The assay was immunoSEQ multiplex PCR, and TCRdb's table has in-frame clones only and misses some. The sample holds roughly 120,000 clones, about 61% seen once. Treatment of the sample: oral pan-JAK inhibitor, 5-10 mg twice daily. Individuals with alopecia areata gave both lesional scalp punch biopsies and peripheral blood for collection. Here the sequenced sample was CD8+ T cells sorted from blood, taken at week 4, from a patient treated with tofacitinib. The TCR sequence derives from a human donor with alopecia areata.

Here the CDR3 reads CASGKQGMVYEQYF. The CDR3, as DNA: TGCGCCAGCGGTAAACAGGGGATGGTCTACGAGCAGTACTTC. The chain recombines TRBV23-1 with TRBJ2-7, with TRBD1 identical over 7 bases. TRBV23-1 falls under the ORF class, with uncertain function. The CDR3 spans 14 residues. V trimming: 8 bases; J trimming: 3 bases; junction bases outside the gene matches: 10.